This TCR beta chain was sequenced for a study of blood T cells in healthy people across ages. The use of a sample-barcoded 5' primer and a J-beta primer mix characterized a second PCR of roughly 7 to 12 cycles. TCRdb re-called the 5' RACE reads with MiXCR, one entry per CDR3 protein. The profile shows about a million distinct CDR3 sequences, roughly half of them singletons. Trimming stripped 2 bases from V and 6 bases from J, with 15 bases between. The germline V gene has CDR1 MNHEY and CDR2 SVGEGT. This CDR3 contains 15 residues. The chain recombines TRBV6-2 or TRBV6-3 with TRBJ2-3, with no clear D. The sequence came from a woman aged 55-70 years in good health. Sequenced sample: blood. CDR3: CASSYGVRSGDTQYF. CDR3 coding DNA: TGTGCCAGCAGTTACGGAGTCAGATCGGGTGATACGCAGTATTTT.